This entry lists 11 T cell receptor beta chains sequenced from one sample in a study of T-cell memory formation after mild COVID-19. TCRdb reanalysed the 5' RACE reads using MiXCR and keeps one entry per CDR3 protein. The sample holds around 500,000 distinct CDR3 sequences, 18% seen once. Source material: PBMCs or a T cell subset sorted from them (not recorded which). The receptors here all came from an adult woman who had mild COVID-19 (a few samples of this study predate the infection). Cell type and time point are not known.

A few counts support this clonotype. This rearrangement joins TRBV12-3 or TRBV12-4 to TRBJ2-1; no definite D call. V was cut by 6 bases and J by 0 bases, with 24 bases left in between. This CDR3 region has 19 residues. CDR3: CASSPNADRPSFSYNEQFF. The CDR3 nucleotides read TGTGCCAGCAGCCCCAACGCGGACCGTCCTAGTTTCTCCTACAATGAGCAGTTCTTC.

V usage is TRBV7-9 and J usage is TRBJ2-7, with D tentatively TRBD2 (5 bases). The germline V gene encodes CDR1 SEHNR and CDR2 FQNEAQ (reference sequence). The CDR3 consists of 14 residues. With 5 bases removed from V and 5 bases from J, the gap between germline ends came to 16 bases. CDR3 DNA sequence: TGTGCCAGCAGCCTAACGACTAATATCCACGAGCAGTACTTC. Encoded protein: CASSLTTNIHEQYF.

The gene calls are TRBV6-5 and TRBJ2-3, with D unresolved. CDR1 and CDR2 from the germline V gene are MNHEY and SVGAGI. The CDR3 is 15 residues long. The V end was cut by 8 bases, the J end by 2 bases, with 17 bases between. DNA of the CDR3: TGTGCCAGCTCCCTCAAACCCGGTGACACAGATACGCAGTATTTT. Translated: CASSLKPGDTDTQYF.

V is TRBV7-9 and J is TRBJ2-7, with 11 positions matching TRBD2. The V gene's germline CDR1 is SEHNR and CDR2 FQNEAQ (reference sequence). J was trimmed by 3 bases and V by 5 bases; bases with no gene match: 6. The CDR3 is 15 amino acids. As DNA, the CDR3 is TGTGCCAGCAGCCGGGGACTAGCGGAGAGCTACGAGCAGTACTTC. Its protein is CASSRGLAESYEQYF.

The chain uses TRBV6-2 or TRBV6-3 and TRBJ2-1; D not certain. Trimming pared 5 bases from V and 6 bases from J, leaving 11 bases between. The germline V gene has CDR1 MNHEY and CDR2 SVGEGT. The length of the CDR3 is 13 residues. The CDR3 nucleotides are TGTGCCAGCAGTAGTTGGTCGGCCAATGAGCAGTTCTTC. Its translation is CASSSWSANEQFF.

The chain has TRBV20-1 and TRBJ2-1; 8 nucleotides align to TRBD2. From germline, CDR1 is DFQATT and CDR2 SNEGSKA (reference sequence). The J segment lost 2 bases and the V segment lost 5 bases, leaving 5 bases of the junction unmatched. The length of the CDR3 is 14 residues. CDR3 sequence reads: CSALETSAYNEQFF. In DNA form, the CDR3 reads TGCAGTGCTCTTGAGACTAGCGCCTACAATGAGCAGTTCTTC.

This clonotype occurred a few times. The chain links TRBV23-1 to TRBJ1-4; D is unclear. TRBV23-1 is placed among ORFs of uncertain function. V lost 9 bases and J lost 0, with 11 bases in between. The CDR3 runs 14 residues. CDR3 in amino acids: CARKEPATNEKLFF. The CDR3, as DNA: TGCGCCAGAAAGGAGCCCGCAACTAATGAAAAACTGTTTTTT.

V usage is TRBV7-2 and J usage is TRBJ1-6; D is undetermined. V was shortened by 6 bases and J by 1 base, with 19 bases between the two germline ends. The germline CDR1 and CDR2 sequences are SGHTA and FQGNSA. There are 18 residues in the CDR3. CDR3 bases: TGTGCCAGCAGATCTGGACTTATTGGTCCGTCCTATAATTCACCCCTCCACTTT. As protein: CASRSGLIGPSYNSPLHF. The full variable domain, with the rest looked up from reference TRBV7-2 and TRBJ1-6, is GAGVSQSPSNKVTEKGKDVELRCDPISGHTALYWYRQSLGQGLEFLIYFQGNSAPDKSGLPSDRFSAERTGGSVSTLTIQRTQQEDSAVYLCASRSGLIGPSYNSPLHFGNGTRLTVT.

This clonotype was recorded a few times. V and J are TRBV29-1 and TRBJ2-7, with 8 positions matching TRBD2. Germline V gene data show CDR1 as SQVTM and CDR2 as ANQGSEA. CDR3 length equals 12 residues. The CDR3 sequence is CSAPGGAGEQYF. The CDR3 DNA reads as TGCAGTGCCCCCGGGGGGGCCGGCGAGCAGTACTTC.

The rearrangement joins TRBV28 to TRBJ2-6; a possible D gene is TRBD2 (6 bases). Germline CDR1 and CDR2: MDHEN and SYDVKM. The CDR3 runs to 14 residues. The V end was cut by 6 bases, the J end by 3 bases, with 9 bases between. The CDR3 coding sequence is TGTGCCAGCAGGAGGAGGGATGGGGCCAACGTCCTGACTTTC. This gives the protein CASRRRDGANVLTF. Full variable domain (rest looked up from reference TRBV28 and TRBJ2-6): DVKVTQSSRYLVKRTGEKVFLECVQDMDHENMFWYRQDPGLGLRLIYFSYDVKMKEKGDIPEGYSVSREKKERFSLILESASTNQTSMYLCASRRRDGANVLTFGAGSRLTVL.

V gene TRBV7-2 combines with J gene TRBJ2-3; possibly TRBD1 or TRBD2 for D (5 bases each). The CDR3 spans 18 residues. Trimming took off 5 bases at V and 2 bases at J, with 23 bases between the two ends. Germline loops: CDR1 SGHTA, CDR2 FQGNSA. CDR3: CASSPGTFNPPITDTQYF. Here the CDR3 DNA reads TGTGCCAGCAGCCCCGGGACCTTCAATCCCCCTATCACAGATACGCAGTATTTT.